Presented here are 28 T cell receptor beta chains from one specimen sequenced in a study of early T cells in non-severe SARS-CoV-2 infection. TCRdb ran MiXCR on the 5' RACE reads and lists one entry per CDR3 protein. Of about 97,000 distinct CDR3 sequences listed, 11% were seen once; the top ten hold just over 4.5%. Sequencing used whole blood, obtained at baseline. The receptors were gathered from an adult who was a healthcare worker with PCR-confirmed SARS-CoV-2 infection or an uninfected control (not recorded which).

This clonotype was recorded many times. V usage is TRBV11-3 and J usage is TRBJ2-1; TRBD2 matches 11 bases. The germline V gene encodes CDR1 SGHNT and CDR2 YENEEA. Trimming cost V 2 bases and J 3 bases; bases outside gene matches: 3. This CDR3 is 16 amino acids long. The CDR3 nucleotides are TGTGCCAGCAGCTTATCTGGGACTAGCGGCTACAATGAGCAGTTCTTC. Encoded protein: CASSLSGTSGYNEQFF.

This clonotype has just a few counts. V gene TRBV12-3 or TRBV12-4 combines with J gene TRBJ2-5, with 11 bases that match TRBD2. V shed 8 bases, J shed 1 base, and the junction held 15 bases outside the gene matches. This CDR3 is built from 18 residues. The CDR3 sequence is CASLANSGRAISQETQYF. The CDR3 nucleotides are TGTGCCAGCCTTGCTAATAGCGGGAGGGCCATCAGCCAAGAGACCCAGTACTTC.

The chain recombines TRBV3-1 with TRBJ1-1, with D possibly matching TRBD1 (5 bases). This CDR3 contains 16 residues. Trimming removed 1 base at V and 1 base at J, with 13 bases between. Germline V gene data show CDR1 as LGHDT and CDR2 as YNNKEL (reference sequence). CDR3 amino acids: CASSQAWAGSNTEAFF. The CDR3 DNA reads as TGTGCCAGCAGCCAAGCATGGGCAGGGTCGAACACTGAAGCTTTCTTT.

This clonotype has at least ten counts. This sequence joins TRBV3-1 and TRBJ1-3, with D hard to call. CDR3 size: 15 residues. Germline V gives CDR1 LGHDT, CDR2 YNNKEL (reference sequence). V shed 3 bases and J shed 0 bases, with 9 bases lying between them. The CDR3 spells CASSHGHPSGNTIYF. Written as DNA, the CDR3 is TGTGCCAGCAGCCACGGGCACCCCTCTGGAAACACCATATATTTT.

This clonotype has more than one count but fewer than ten. The J gene is TRBJ1-1, the V gene TRBV29-1; D remains unclear. From germline, CDR1 is SQVTM and CDR2 ANQGSEA. Trimming took off 7 bases at V and 4 bases at J, with 10 bases between the two ends. This CDR3 is built from 11 residues. The CDR3 DNA reads as TGCAGCGCGAGCGGGATCACTGAAGCTTTCTTT. This sequence encodes CSASGITEAFF.

This rearrangement joins TRBV11-3 to TRBJ2-2; no firm D call. With 0 bases removed from V and 0 bases from J, the gap between germline ends came to 5 bases. The CDR3 covers 15 residues. Per germline, CDR1 SGHNT and CDR2 YENEEA. In DNA form, the CDR3 reads TGTGCCAGCAGCTTAGAAAGTTCGAACACCGGGGAGCTGTTTTTT. Its translation is CASSLESSNTGELFF.

This clonotype was counted between two and nine times. The J gene is TRBJ2-7, the V gene TRBV5-6; D perhaps matches TRBD1 (6 bases). The CDR3 sequence is 13 residues long. Germline V gene lookup returns CDR1 SGHDT and CDR2 YYEEEE. V lost 5 bases, J lost 5 bases, and 14 bases lay in between. The CDR3 sequence is CASRSDRRNEQYF. DNA of the CDR3: TGTGCCAGCAGATCTGACAGGAGGAACGAGCAGTACTTC.

The chain couples TRBV5-1 to TRBJ2-1, with D possibly called TRBD1 or TRBD2 (5 bases each). The germline V gene has CDR1 SGHRS and CDR2 YFSETQ. Trimming stripped 7 bases from V and 2 bases from J, with 10 bases between. CDR3 size: 13 residues. In DNA, the CDR3 is TGCGCCAGCTCAAGAGGGGCCTACAATGAGCAGTTCTTC. It encodes CASSRGAYNEQFF.

In its sample, this clonotype was seen a few times. The J gene is TRBJ2-3, the V gene TRBV5-1, with 8 bases lining up with TRBD1. V lost 3 bases to trimming and J lost 0 bases; unmatched junction nucleotides: 9. The CDR3 contains 17 residues. Germline CDR1 and CDR2: SGHRS and YFSETQ. The DNA for the CDR3 is TGCGCCAGCAGCTGGGGGACAGGATCCACTAGCACAGATACGCAGTATTTT. Its translation is CASSWGTGSTSTDTQYF.

This clonotype occurred many times. The rearrangement joins TRBV7-2 to TRBJ1-2; no clear D gene. Trimming removed 0 bases from V and 8 bases from J, with 10 bases in between. This CDR3 contains 13 residues. The germline CDR1 and CDR2 sequences are SGHTA and FQGNSA. The CDR3 bases are TGTGCCAGCAGCTTAGCGGGGTCAGGAGGCTACACCTTC. Translating it yields CASSLAGSGGYTF.

The CDR3 spells CASSPAMRTANYGYTF. The CDR3 nucleotides are TGTGCCAGCAGCCCTGCTATGAGGACGGCTAACTATGGCTACACCTTC. The genes are TRBV7-9 and TRBJ1-2, with D unresolved. Trimming took 5 bases from V and 0 from J, leaving 16 bases between them. This CDR3 is built from 16 residues. The V gene's germline CDR1 is SEHNR and CDR2 FQNEAQ (reference sequence).

A remark on this clonotype: A much more abundant neighbour one base away suggests this may be a read error. This CDR3 fails to terminate in the conserved phenylalanine or tryptophan, so it likely reflects a read error. The J gene is TRBJ2-3, the V gene TRBV10-3; 13 bases line up with TRBD2. Germline V gives CDR1 ENHRY, CDR2 SYGVKD. V lost 10 bases and J lost 4; bases outside the gene matches: 8. The CDR3 spans 15 residues. CDR3 protein: CATRLAGGWADTQYL. DNA of the CDR3: TGTGCCACCCGACTAGCGGGAGGTTGGGCAGATACGCAGTATTTG.

There are a few counts of this clonotype. The rearrangement uses TRBV25-1 and TRBJ2-5; D perhaps matches TRBD1 (5 bases). V was shortened by 0 bases and J by 5 bases, with 10 bases between the two germline ends. The CDR3 is 14 residues long. Germline V gene lookup returns CDR1 MGHDK and CDR2 SYGVNS. CDR3 DNA: TGTGCCAGCAGTGAATATCGAGACAGTGAGACCCAGTACTTC. It yields the protein CASSEYRDSETQYF.

The chain employs TRBV20-1 and TRBJ2-7; 7 bases align to TRBD2. Germline CDR1 is DFQATT and CDR2 is SNEGSKA (reference sequence). The ends lost 6 bases at V and 2 bases at J; junction bases unmatched: 16. The CDR3 runs 16 residues. CDR3: CSAPSRRLSGTYEQYF. In DNA, the CDR3 is TGCAGTGCCCCCAGTCGGCGATTAAGCGGGACCTACGAGCAGTACTTC.

In this sample, this clonotype turned up many times. The CDR3 protein is CASSAGSNEQYF. The CDR3 DNA is TGTGCCAGCAGTGCGGGATCGAACGAGCAGTACTTC. The chain links TRBV2 to TRBJ2-7, with D possibly matching TRBD2 (5 bases). CDR1 is SNHLY and CDR2 is FYNNEI in the germline V gene. The V gene lost 4 bases and the J gene lost 5 bases, with 9 bases spanning the gap. This CDR3 comprises 12 residues.

V usage is TRBV12-3 or TRBV12-4 and J usage is TRBJ1-1, with TRBD1 matching over 12 bases. V trimming: 3 bases; J trimming: 0 bases; junction bases outside the gene matches: 5. The CDR3 is 17 amino acids. Here the CDR3 DNA reads TGTGCCAGCAGTTTGGCGGGACAGGGGGCCGTGAACACTGAAGCTTTCTTT. Translated, it gives CASSLAGQGAVNTEAFF.

This clonotype was observed at least ten times. The chain joins TRBV11-3 to TRBJ2-3; D uncertain. This CDR3 contains 14 residues. The germline V and J ends were trimmed by 5 bases and 2 bases, with 11 bases remaining between them. Germline V lookup: CDR1 SGHNT, CDR2 YENEEA. The CDR3, as DNA: TGTGCCAGCAGCCCCGGCGGATACACAGATACGCAGTATTTT. It yields the protein CASSPGGYTDTQYF.

J is TRBJ2-1 and V is TRBV7-6, with 9 bases matching TRBD1. J gave up 4 bases and V 6 bases, and 7 bases lay outside the gene matches. Germline CDR1 reads SGHVS; CDR2 reads FNYEAQ. This CDR3 has 15 amino acids. CDR3 sequence reads: CASRPGTGPYNEQFF. The CDR3 bases are TGTGCCAGCAGACCCGGGACAGGGCCATACAATGAGCAGTTCTTC.

The J gene is TRBJ1-1, the V gene TRBV6-4, with D possibly matching TRBD1 (5 bases). The length of the CDR3 is 13 residues. Germline CDR1 MRHNA, CDR2 SNTAGT. V dropped 6 bases and J dropped 1 base, with 9 bases sitting between them. The CDR3 spells CASSTDRNTEAFF. In DNA, the CDR3 is TGTGCCAGCAGCACCGACAGGAACACTGAAGCTTTCTTT.

The chain employs TRBV20-1 and TRBJ1-4; D gene ambiguous. CDR3 length: 11 residues. Germline CDR1 is DFQATT and CDR2 is SNEGSKA (reference sequence). V gave up 0 bases and J gave up 7 bases, with 3 bases separating them. The CDR3 nucleotides are TGCAGTGCTAGAGATTTTGAAAAACTGTTTTTT. Protein sequence: CSARDFEKLFF.

In its sample, this clonotype was seen a few times. The CDR3 DNA sequence: TGTGCCATCAGTTTACAGGGTCGAAGCTCCTACAATGAGCAGTTCTTC. Protein sequence: CAISLQGRSSYNEQFF. The V gene is TRBV10-3, the J gene TRBJ2-1, with TRBD1 as a possible D gene (6 bases). Germline V gene data show CDR1 as ENHRY and CDR2 as SYGVKD. The CDR3 contains 16 residues. The germline V and J ends were trimmed by 5 bases and 0 bases, with 14 bases remaining between them.

CDR3 in DNA: TGTGCCAGCAGTCCCACTACTTACGGGACAGGGGACATTCAGTACTTC. It specifies CASSPTTYGTGDIQYF. The gene calls are TRBV27 and TRBJ2-4; 10 bases match TRBD1. The CDR3 extends over 16 amino acids. J gave up 8 bases and V 5 bases, and 12 bases lay outside the gene matches. Germline V gene data show CDR1 as MNHEY and CDR2 as SMNVEV (reference sequence).

The sample holds many counts of this clonotype. V usage is TRBV28 and J usage is TRBJ2-3; 13 bases are a match to TRBD2. V trimming: 6 bases; J trimming: 4 bases; junction bases outside the gene matches: 7. The CDR3 sequence is 16 residues long. Germline CDR1 MDHEN, CDR2 SYDVKM. CDR3 coding DNA: TGTGCCAGCAGCGGACTAGCGGGAGCGGGGGCAGATACGCAGTATTTT. Its translation: CASSGLAGAGADTQYF.

This clonotype was counted many times. The chain has TRBV29-1 and TRBJ2-3, with D maybe TRBD2 (6 bases). Trimming removed 5 bases at V and 1 base at J, with 10 bases between. There are 13 residues in the CDR3. Germline CDR1 and CDR2: SQVTM and ANQGSEA. In DNA form, the CDR3 reads TGCAGCGTTAGTGCTAGCGGCACAGATACGCAGTATTTT. Amino acids: CSVSASGTDTQYF.

The chain recombines TRBV10-3 with TRBJ1-5; TRBD1 agrees at 9 bases. The length of the CDR3 is 16 residues. V lost 3 bases and J lost 2; bases outside the gene matches: 5. Germline CDR1 ENHRY, CDR2 SYGVKD. The CDR3 loop is CAISDSRTGGNQPQHF. CDR3 bases: TGTGCCATCAGTGATAGTAGGACAGGGGGCAATCAGCCCCAGCATTTT.

This clonotype was observed a handful of times. This chain joins TRBV7-9 and TRBJ2-7, with TRBD1 matching 10 bases. The germline CDR1 and CDR2 sequences are SEHNR and FQNEAQ (reference sequence). CDR3 length equals 15 residues. Trimming at V came to 0 bases and at J to 6 bases, leaving 5 bases not matched to a gene. CDR3 in amino acids: CASSLAGQGTFEQYF. In nucleotides, the CDR3 is TGTGCCAGCAGCTTAGCGGGACAGGGGACGTTCGAGCAGTACTTC.

This clonotype was counted at least ten times. The chain has TRBV5-6 and TRBJ2-7; weak D call: TRBD2 (5 bases). Trimming removed 4 bases at V and 3 bases at J, with 14 bases between. The CDR3 runs to 14 residues. CDR1 SGHDT and CDR2 YYEEEE come from the germline V gene. The CDR3, as DNA: TGTGCCAGCAGCCAAATTCCGGGGTACTACGAGCAGTACTTC. Its translation: CASSQIPGYYEQYF. Combining the CDR3 with reference TRBV5-6 and TRBJ2-7 gives the whole variable domain DAGVTQSPTHLIKTRGQQVTLRCSPKSGHDTVSWYQQALGQGPQFIFQYYEEEERQRGNFPDRFSGHQFPNYSSELNVNALLLGDSALYLCASSQIPGYYEQYFGPGTRLTVT.

This clonotype was seen a handful of times. The chain links TRBV10-3 to TRBJ1-1; no firm D call. Germline CDR1 is ENHRY and CDR2 is SYGVKD. V was clipped by 6 bases and J by 6 bases, with 14 bases between them. This CDR3 contains 13 residues. This chain's CDR3 is CAIRSPAIPEAFF. CDR3 DNA sequence: TGTGCCATCAGATCCCCCGCAATTCCTGAAGCTTTCTTT.